This TCR beta chain stems from a study of OX40 agonist ivuxolimab in advanced cancers. Looking at the study overall: An agonistic anti-OX40 (CD134) antibody, ivuxolimab, was used to treat the patients. Partial responses were recorded for three patients, including one with hepatocellular carcinoma and two with cutaneous melanoma.

The V gene lost 4 bases and the J gene lost 9 bases, with 14 bases spanning the gap. Germline V gene lookup returns CDR1 SGDLS and CDR2 YYNGEE. This CDR3 region has 13 residues. Clones were read by immunoSEQ multiplex PCR, and TCRdb kept only the in-frame ones, dropping some. The table shows 55,000 to 75,000 clones, with 90% to 95% occurring only once. Autoimmune disease history or systemic immunosuppression barred patients. Sequences were derived from CD4+ or CD8+ T cells sorted from blood, sampled in a trial of the OX40 agonist ivuxolimab. The receptor's source is an adult with an advanced solid tumor such as melanoma, head and neck, liver or kidney cancer. This rearrangement joins TRBV9 to TRBJ2-1; tentatively, D is TRBD1 (5 bases). The DNA of the CDR3 is TGTGCCAGCAGCCCTCCTAGGGGCCCTGAGCAGTTCTTC. Its protein product is CASSPPRGPEQFF.